This T cell receptor (beta chain) was sequenced during a study of graft-versus-host responses after intestinal transplantation. About the research overall: Recipients got multivisceral, liver-intestinal, or isolated intestinal transplants. Anti-thymocyte globulin induction, then tacrolimus and steroids for around 3 years, went to all recipients. Study results and caveats: After transplant, early declines in HvG clones were associated with peak levels of circulating GvH clones. Investigators detected GvH clones in recipient marrow, with some emerging earlier in ileum or blood.

A word on this clone: Its antigen remains unidentified.

V gave up 6 bases and J gave up 0 bases; unmatched junction bases: 5. The CDR3 sequence is 14 residues long. Germline assignment: CDR1 MDHEN and CDR2 SYDVKM. Profiling relied on immunoSEQ multiplex PCR, and the TCRdb table lists in-frame clones only, not all of them. This table has 100,000 or so clones, just under 95% appearing once. The source is a human donor who was the organ donor for an intestinal transplant. The sequenced sample was unstimulated CD8+ T cells sorted from spleen or lymph node cells, obtained before transplant. The chain recombines TRBV28 with TRBJ2-7, with 7 bases lining up with TRBD1. CDR3 region: CASSETGYSYEQYF. The DNA of the CDR3 is TGTGCCAGCAGCGAGACAGGGTACTCCTACGAGCAGTACTTC.